One T cell receptor beta chain is described in this entry. The antigen is undetermined. The data are from a study of T cells after yellow fever vaccination. TCRdb re-analysed the 5' RACE reads in MiXCR, keeping a single row per CDR3 protein. The sample comprises under 550,000 distinct CDR3 sequences, 21% of which are singletons, and 16% rests with the top ten. V shed 4 bases and J 7 bases; nucleotides not matched to a gene: 4. Germline V lookup: CDR1 MNHEY, CDR2 SVGAGI. This CDR3 is built from 13 residues. Overall study findings and caveats: Among primary-vaccination clones, most reappeared after the booster, at 95% to 96% for CD4 and around 91% for CD8. Among all clonotypes, a small share was observed in both CD4 and CD8 compartments. Weaker in magnitude, the secondary response showed a faster peak on day 5 versus 15.

Sequences were derived from PBMCs, sampled less than 25 days after the first yellow fever vaccination. The chain carries TRBV6-5 and TRBJ1-2; 9 bases are shared with TRBD1. This clonotype originated in a man aged 18-30 years who received the YFV17D yellow fever vaccine. CDR3 DNA sequence: TGTGCCAGCAGTTCCCGGGACAGGGCTGGCTACACCTTC. Translated: CASSSRDRAGYTF.